This TCR beta chain came from a study of blood T cell repertoires in COVID-19. Study-wide background: COVID-19 samples, acute and convalescent, were from the United States, Italy and Spain. Sources were T cells, B-cell-depleted T cells, or PBMCs; the material itself was cDNA or gDNA.

Clones were sequenced by immunoSEQ multiplex PCR, and TCRdb holds only the in-frame ones, with some missing. Among 68,000 or so clones listed, approximately 86% were seen once. CDR3 length equals 16 residues. Germline V gene lookup returns CDR1 MDHEN and CDR2 SYDVKM. V shed 4 bases and J shed 0 bases, with 10 bases lying between them. The sequencing sample was made of peripheral blood. The receptor comes from a man aged 45-65 years with acute or convalescent COVID-19. This sequence joins TRBV28 and TRBJ1-6, with D perhaps TRBD1 (5 bases). CDR3 region: CASSSTVVSYNSPLHF. DNA of the CDR3: TGTGCCAGCAGTTCGACAGTCGTCTCCTATAATTCACCCCTCCACTTT.